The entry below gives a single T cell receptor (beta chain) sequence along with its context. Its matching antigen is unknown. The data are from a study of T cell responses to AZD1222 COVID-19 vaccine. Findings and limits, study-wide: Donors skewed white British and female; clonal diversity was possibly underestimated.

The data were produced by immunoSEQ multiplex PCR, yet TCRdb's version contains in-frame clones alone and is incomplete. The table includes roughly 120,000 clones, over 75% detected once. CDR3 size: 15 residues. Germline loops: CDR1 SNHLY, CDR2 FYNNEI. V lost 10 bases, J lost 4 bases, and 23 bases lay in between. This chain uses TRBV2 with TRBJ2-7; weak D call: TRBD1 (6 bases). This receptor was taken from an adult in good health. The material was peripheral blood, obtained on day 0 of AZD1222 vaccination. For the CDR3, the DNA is TGTGCCACCGTAAAGCAGGGGACCTACTTTTACGAGCAGTACTTC. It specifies CATVKQGTYFYEQYF.